This T cell receptor beta chain was retrieved from a study of Graves' ophthalmopathy and Graves' hyperthyroidism. Study-wide points: Detected in blood as well were most expanded thyroid clonotypes with frequency above 0.001.

RNA served as the template for amplifying TCR beta CDR3 regions. An opening RT-PCR round employed HTBI primers and preceded a second-round multiplex PCR. One entry per CDR3 protein results from TCRdb running MiXCR on the multiplex PCR reads. This repertoire shows fewer than 600,000 distinct CDR3 sequences, around an eighth found once; its top ten account for 9.5% to 10%. A word on this clonotype: Antigen: not known.

CDR1 is MNHEY, CDR2 SVGAGI, per germline. Germline trimming cut 2 bases from V and 8 bases from J; bases unmatched to any gene: 9. The CDR3 sequence is 16 residues long. Serum thyroxine and TRAb, along with clinical symptoms, thyroid ultrasound and orbital computed tomography, were what diagnosis relied on. The sample taken for sequencing was blood. The chain has TRBV6-5 and TRBJ1-1, with 12 bases aligning to TRBD1. The sequence was obtained from a woman aged 25 to 39 with Graves' ophthalmopathy. CDR3 residues: CASSYVGQGARGEAFF. CDR3 in DNA: TGTGCCAGCAGTTACGTGGGACAGGGGGCCCGAGGGGAAGCTTTCTTT.